These T cell receptor beta chains were read from a single sample in a study of breast tumors, draining lymph nodes, adjacent tissues. In TCRdb, the multiplex PCR reads were re-called with MiXCR into one record per CDR3 protein. This sample carries 150,000 to 200,000 distinct CDR3 sequences, approximately 30% of them seen once, and the ten largest clones take around 4%. The sequencing input was axillary lymph node tissue. The receptor set was obtained from a female donor with breast cancer. Some clones in this sample may be carry-over from other donors' samples. CDR3s include the opening cysteine and the closing phenylalanine or tryptophan. D genes are given only for firm matches. Clone sizes are given selectively: once, few, many, or a class where the clone is expanded.

clone size,D gene,J gene,V gene,CDR3 protein,CDR3 DNA
few,TRBD2,TRBJ2-1,TRBV6-5,CASSRLLAGGFSEQFF,TGTGCCAGCAGCCGCCTTCTGGCGGGGGGGTTTAGTGAGCAGTTCTTC
many,TRBD1,TRBJ2-2,TRBV30,CAWILRGLTGELFF,TGTGCCTGGATCCTCAGGGGGCTTACCGGGGAGCTGTTTTTT
many,TRBD1,TRBJ2-7,TRBV9,CASSSDVRGQHYEQYF,TGTGCCAGCAGCTCAGATGTGAGGGGACAGCACTACGAGCAGTACTTC
many,-,TRBJ2-5,TRBV4-2,CASSQDQAWGETQYF,TGTGCCAGCAGCCAAGATCAGGCTTGGGGGGAGACCCAGTACTTC
-,TRBD1,TRBJ2-7,TRBV2,CASTSPGQVGDEQYF,TGTGCCAGCACTAGCCCCGGACAGGTTGGCGACGAGCAGTACTTC
-,TRBD1,TRBJ2-2,TRBV28,CASSFSLDRAGTGELFF,TGTGCCAGCAGTTTTTCGCTCGACAGGGCCGGTACCGGGGAGCTGTTTTTT
many,-,TRBJ2-5,TRBV4-1,CASSQDHLGGPQETQYF,TGCGCCAGCAGCCAAGATCATTTGGGGGGACCCCAAGAGACCCAGTACTTC
few,TRBD2,TRBJ2-3,TRBV7-9,CASRGGRLAGAIDTQYF,TGTGCCAGCCGCGGAGGGAGGTTAGCGGGAGCAATAGATACGCAGTATTTT
many,-,TRBJ2-7,TRBV7-2,CASSLATPPPPYEQYF,TGTGCCAGCAGCTTAGCCACGCCGCCCCCACCCTACGAGCAGTACTTC
many,TRBD2,TRBJ2-7,TRBV14,CASSLSGGAHEQYF,TGTGCCAGCAGCCTTAGCGGGGGGGCACACGAGCAGTACTTC
many,TRBD2,TRBJ2-1,TRBV19,CASSIGGLSNEQFF,TGTGCCAGTAGTATCGGGGGACTATCTAATGAGCAGTTCTTC
many,TRBD2,TRBJ2-3,TRBV9,CASSVEVGGITDTQYF,TGTGCCAGCAGCGTAGAAGTGGGAGGGATCACAGATACGCAGTATTTT
many,-,TRBJ1-2,TRBV5-1,CASSLMLSTYGYTF,TGCGCCAGCAGCTTGATGTTGTCAACCTATGGCTACACCTTC
-,-,TRBJ2-7,TRBV7-8,CASRPFGANSYEQYF,TGTGCCAGCAGACCATTCGGGGCGAACTCCTACGAGCAGTACTTC
-,TRBD2,TRBJ2-1,TRBV20-1,CSAYSGRAKGNERSF,TGCAGTGCTTATAGCGGGAGGGCCAAGGGCAATGAGCGGTCCTTC
many,-,TRBJ1-3,TRBV19,CASSTSQYSGNTIYF,TGTGCCAGTAGTACCTCCCAGTACTCTGGAAACACCATATATTTT
many,TRBD2,TRBJ2-1,TRBV20-1,CSATSGRVYNEQFF,TGCAGTGCTACCAGCGGGAGGGTATACAATGAGCAGTTCTTC
-,-,TRBJ2-7,TRBV5-5,CVSSPSPGMTHERYF,TGTGTCAGCAGCCCCAGTCCGGGGATGACCCACGAGCGGTACTTC
many,-,TRBJ1-6,TRBV7-3,CASSLSDSPNSPLHF,TGTGCCAGCAGCTTAAGTGACAGTCCTAATTCACCCCTCCACTTT
many,TRBD1,TRBJ1-6,TRBV2,CASRDSLNSPLHF,TGTGCCAGCCGGGACAGTTTAAATTCACCCCTCCACTTT
many,TRBD2,TRBJ2-7,TRBV10-2,CASRTSGNNHGEQYF,TGCGCCAGCAGGACTAGCGGGAACAACCACGGTGAGCAGTACTTC
many,TRBD1,TRBJ1-3,TRBV2,CANNARDRGNPGTIYF,TGTGCCAACAACGCCCGGGACAGGGGAAATCCGGGCACCATATATTTT
many,TRBD2,TRBJ2-5,TRBV2,CASWGFGLAVETQYF,TGTGCCAGCTGGGGATTTGGGCTAGCGGTGGAGACCCAGTACTTC
many,TRBD2,TRBJ2-3,TRBV10-3,CAISGTSGPTDTQYF,TGTGCCATCAGTGGGACTAGCGGTCCCACAGATACGCAGTATTTT
many,TRBD2,TRBJ2-3,TRBV20-1,CSALGRLAGGTDTQYF,TGCAGTGCGTTAGGTCGACTAGCGGGAGGGACAGATACGCAGTATTTT
many,TRBD1,TRBJ2-7,TRBV4-2,CASSQAAGGRQSYEQYF,TGTGCCAGCAGCCAAGCGGCAGGGGGCAGACAGTCCTACGAGCAGTACTTC
many,TRBD1,TRBJ2-7,TRBV13,CASSQDRGRYEQYF,TGTGCCAGCAGCCAGGACAGGGGCCGCTACGAGCAGTACTTC
few,-,TRBJ2-2,TRBV3-1,CASSHATGELFF,TGTGCCAGCAGCCACGCCACCGGGGAGCTGTTTTTT
few,-,TRBJ2-2,TRBV4-2,CASSQELGSGWELLF,TGTGCCAGCAGCCAAGAACTAGGGAGCGGCTGGGAGCTGCTTTTT